These T cell receptor beta chains were read from a single sample in a study of T-cell memory formation after mild COVID-19. TCRdb recomputed calls from the 5' RACE reads with MiXCR, one row per CDR3 protein. The sample has tens of thousands of distinct CDR3 sequences, 15% to 20% seen once. Sequenced: PBMCs or a T cell subset sorted from them (not recorded which). The receptor set was obtained from an adult who had mild COVID-19 (a few samples of this study predate the infection). Cell type and time point are not known. CDR3s include the opening cysteine and the closing phenylalanine or tryptophan. Fields, in order: clone size, V gene, D gene, J gene, CDR3 protein, CDR3 DNA. The D gene is left open where the match is weak. Rows give clone size only sometimes, using once, few, many, or a class for an expanded clone.

clone size: many
V gene: TRBV4-3
D gene: -
J gene: TRBJ2-7
CDR3 protein: CASSQVWGYEQYF
CDR3 DNA: TGCGCCAGCAGCCAAGTATGGGGGTACGAGCAGTACTTC

clone size: many
V gene: TRBV21-1
D gene: -
J gene: TRBJ2-3
CDR3 protein: CLMTGKATDTQYF
CDR3 DNA: TGCCTAATGACAGGGAAGGCCACAGATACGCAGTATTTT

clone size: -
V gene: TRBV7-2
D gene: -
J gene: TRBJ2-3
CDR3 protein: CASSLGGALTDTQYF
CDR3 DNA: TGTGCCAGCAGCTTAGGGGGGGCCCTCACAGATACGCAGTATTTT

clone size: many
V gene: TRBV12-3/TRBV12-4
D gene: TRBD2
J gene: TRBJ2-7
CDR3 protein: CASSQTSGSLSEQYF
CDR3 DNA: TGTGCCAGCAGTCAAACTAGCGGGAGCTTATCCGAGCAGTACTTC

clone size: many
V gene: TRBV7-9
D gene: -
J gene: TRBJ2-3
CDR3 protein: CASSSRAFTSTDTQYF
CDR3 DNA: TGTGCCAGCAGCTCCCGGGCCTTTACTAGCACAGATACGCAGTATTTT

clone size: many
V gene: TRBV4-3
D gene: TRBD2
J gene: TRBJ2-7
CDR3 protein: CASSQGVSYGGGEQYF
CDR3 DNA: TGCGCCAGCAGCCAAGGGGTCAGTTATGGGGGGGGTGAGCAGTACTTC

clone size: many
V gene: TRBV5-5
D gene: -
J gene: TRBJ2-1
CDR3 protein: CASSFYRDPAYNEQFF
CDR3 DNA: TGTGCCAGCAGCTTCTACCGGGACCCAGCCTACAATGAGCAGTTCTTC

clone size: many
V gene: TRBV9
D gene: -
J gene: TRBJ2-3
CDR3 protein: CASSAAGGLDTQYF
CDR3 DNA: TGTGCCAGCAGCGCGGCAGGCGGGCTAGATACGCAGTATTTT

clone size: many
V gene: TRBV20-1
D gene: -
J gene: TRBJ1-1
CDR3 protein: CSARAGGGRVTEAFF
CDR3 DNA: TGCAGTGCTAGAGCCGGGGGGGGTAGAGTCACTGAAGCTTTCTTT

clone size: many
V gene: TRBV11-3
D gene: -
J gene: TRBJ2-5
CDR3 protein: CASSSVGETQYF
CDR3 DNA: TGTGCCAGCAGCTCAGTAGGAGAGACCCAGTACTTC

clone size: many
V gene: TRBV7-2
D gene: TRBD2
J gene: TRBJ2-2
CDR3 protein: CASSSGALAGVDGELFF
CDR3 DNA: TGTGCCAGCAGCTCAGGGGCCTTAGCGGGAGTAGACGGGGAGCTGTTTTTT

clone size: many
V gene: TRBV12-3/TRBV12-4
D gene: TRBD1
J gene: TRBJ2-6
CDR3 protein: CASSTGQGRLTGANVLTF
CDR3 DNA: TGTGCCAGCAGCACGGGACAGGGGCGTTTAACTGGGGCCAACGTCCTGACTTTC

clone size: -
V gene: TRBV5-1
D gene: -
J gene: TRBJ2-7
CDR3 protein: CASSSEGEQYF
CDR3 DNA: TGCGCCAGCAGCTCTGAAGGAGAGCAGTACTTC

clone size: few
V gene: TRBV18
D gene: -
J gene: TRBJ2-5
CDR3 protein: CASSPVPAIETQYF
CDR3 DNA: TGTGCCAGCTCACCTGTCCCAGCGATAGAGACCCAGTACTTC

clone size: few
V gene: TRBV5-6
D gene: -
J gene: TRBJ1-2
CDR3 protein: CASSPDQANYGYTF
CDR3 DNA: TGTGCCAGCAGCCCAGACCAGGCTAACTATGGCTACACCTTC

clone size: many
V gene: TRBV7-2
D gene: -
J gene: TRBJ1-2
CDR3 protein: CASSWATSNYGYTF
CDR3 DNA: TGTGCCAGCAGCTGGGCCACTAGTAACTATGGCTACACCTTC

clone size: many
V gene: TRBV29-1
D gene: -
J gene: TRBJ2-5
CDR3 protein: CSSDGRGETQYF
CDR3 DNA: TGCAGCTCCGATGGAAGGGGAGAGACCCAGTACTTC

clone size: many
V gene: TRBV5-4
D gene: -
J gene: TRBJ2-5
CDR3 protein: CASSWNREETQYF
CDR3 DNA: TGTGCCAGCAGCTGGAACCGAGAAGAGACCCAGTACTTC

clone size: -
V gene: TRBV9
D gene: TRBD2
J gene: TRBJ2-3
CDR3 protein: CASSVGLAGGDTQYF
CDR3 DNA: TGTGCCAGCAGCGTCGGCCTAGCGGGAGGTGATACGCAGTATTTT

clone size: many
V gene: TRBV5-1
D gene: -
J gene: TRBJ1-3
CDR3 protein: CASSMDGSSGNTIYF
CDR3 DNA: TGCGCCAGCAGCATGGACGGGAGCTCTGGAAACACCATATATTTT

clone size: many
V gene: TRBV20-1
D gene: -
J gene: TRBJ1-1
CDR3 protein: CSARQGRMNTEAFF
CDR3 DNA: TGCAGTGCTAGACAAGGCAGGATGAACACTGAAGCTTTCTTT

clone size: many
V gene: TRBV19
D gene: -
J gene: TRBJ1-1
CDR3 protein: CASSPRTNMNTEAFF
CDR3 DNA: TGTGCCAGTAGTCCTCGGACAAACATGAACACTGAAGCTTTCTTT